The T cell receptor beta chain described here comes from a study of blood T cells in healthy people across ages. Regarding the study as a whole: When one million T cells were used, diversity estimates were thought to be underestimates. Fewer expanded clones and more diversity marked long-lived versus aged donors.

Regarding this clonotype: Its target is not known.

The second PCR ran about 6 to 11 cycles with a sample-barcoded 5' primer and J-beta primers. Each sample yielded at least 2.5 million CDR3-containing paired-end reads. TCRdb reprocessed the 5' RACE reads via MiXCR and lists one record per CDR3 protein. The sample records hundreds of thousands of distinct CDR3 sequences, around 24% being singletons. The germline V and J ends were trimmed by 3 bases and 7 bases, with 16 bases remaining between them. The CDR3 runs to 15 residues. Per the germline V gene, CDR1 is SGHVS and CDR2 is FNYEAQ. A further study also used this sample, focusing on T cells of mothers and their children.

The specimen was blood. The gene calls are TRBV7-6 and TRBJ2-4; a possible D gene is TRBD2 (6 bases). This TCR derives from a boy between 10 and 17 years old in good health. This CDR3 reads CASSFAAGPGNIQYF. For the CDR3, the DNA is TGTGCCAGCAGCTTTGCGGCGGGGCCTGGGAACATTCAGTACTTC.